The source of this TCR beta chain is a study of T cell responses to AZD1222 COVID-19 vaccine. Method: immunoSEQ multiplex PCR; TCRdb's copy keeps in-frame clones and lacks some. The table shows about 120,000 clones, with approximately 85% occurring only once. This CDR3 comprises 11 residues. CDR1 is DFQATT and CDR2 is SNEGSKA in the germline V gene (reference sequence). The V gene lost 6 bases and the J gene lost 2 bases, with 6 bases spanning the gap. The chain combines TRBV20-1 with TRBJ2-3; possible D gene TRBD2, 5 bases. The sequenced sample was peripheral blood, obtained on day 0 of MenACWY control vaccination. The source of this sequence is an adult in good health. CDR3 residues: CSAEVTDTQYF. CDR3 sequence (DNA): TGCAGTGCGGAGGTCACAGATACGCAGTATTTT.